The 16 T cell receptor beta chains given below trace back to one sample, sequenced in a study of cytomegalovirus exposure and HLA in healthy donors. Primers: 60 Vbeta forward and 13 Jbeta reverse. The data were produced by immunoSEQ multiplex PCR, yet TCRdb's version contains in-frame clones alone and is incomplete. The sample yields 150,000 or so clones, roughly 90% seen once. Sample: PBMCs. The receptors were sampled from a woman between 18 and 29 years old in good health and CMV-seronegative.

DNA for the CDR3: TGTGCCAGCAGCTGGTGGCGGGGGAGTGGCGGGGAGCTGTTTTTT. Its protein product is CASSWWRGSGGELFF. The chain couples TRBV11-3 to TRBJ2-2, with 7 bases identical to TRBD2. After removal of 4 bases from V and 7 bases from J, the junction contained 9 bases not matched to a gene. Per the germline V gene, CDR1 is SGHNT and CDR2 is YENEEA. CDR3 length equals 15 residues.

The CDR3 protein is CASSLGQWGTPLHF. CDR3 DNA: TGTGCCAGCAGTTTAGGACAGTGGGGCACCCCCCTCCACTTT. This chain links TRBV28 with TRBJ1-6, with D maybe TRBD1 (6 bases). The CDR3 sequence is 14 residues long. V was pared by 2 bases and J by 13 bases, with 15 bases between. Germline V gives CDR1 MDHEN, CDR2 SYDVKM.

This chain connects TRBV27 to TRBJ2-1; D perhaps matches TRBD2 (7 bases). This CDR3 is built from 16 residues. With 2 bases removed from V and 9 bases from J, the gap between germline ends came to 20 bases. Germline CDR1 is MNHEY and CDR2 is SMNVEV (reference sequence). CDR3 sequence (DNA): TGTGCCAGCAGTTTAGTGGGCGGGGGCCCCCTTGGTGAGCAGTTCTTC. This encodes CASSLVGGGPLGEQFF.

This chain connects TRBV7-9 to TRBJ1-1; D is possibly TRBD1 (5 bases). V was cut by 0 bases and J by 7 bases, with 9 bases left in between. The CDR3 length is 13 residues. Germline CDR1 SEHNR, CDR2 FQNEAQ (reference sequence). CDR3 nucleotide sequence: TGTGCCAGCAGCTTAGCGTCAGGGTATGAAGCTTTCTTT. It translates to CASSLASGYEAFF.

The chain carries TRBV5-4 and TRBJ2-2, with D possibly TRBD2 on 6 matching bases. In germline, CDR1 is SGHNT, CDR2 YYREEE (reference sequence). The CDR3 is 16 amino acids. Trimming left V 0 bases short and J 4 bases short, with 13 bases between. CDR3 in amino acids: CASSLGGRTTTGELFF. CDR3 nucleotides: TGTGCCAGCAGCTTGGGTGGGAGGACCACCACCGGGGAGCTGTTTTTT.

The rearrangement joins TRBV28 to TRBJ1-5, with D uncertain. The V gene's germline CDR1 is MDHEN and CDR2 SYDVKM. Trimming took off 7 bases at V and 6 bases at J, with 13 bases between the two ends. The CDR3 covers 13 residues. CDR3 in DNA: TGTGCCAGCATTACGGGGTTAGGTCAGCCCCAGCATTTT. As protein: CASITGLGQPQHF.

This chain connects TRBV30 to TRBJ1-5; tentative D call: TRBD1 (6 bases). This CDR3 comprises 13 residues. Trimming took off 4 bases at V and 6 bases at J, with 13 bases between the two ends. CDR1 is GTSNPN, CDR2 SVGIG, per germline (reference sequence). CDR3 sequence reads: CAWNVGAGQPQHF. CDR3 DNA sequence: TGTGCCTGGAACGTGGGGGCGGGTCAGCCCCAGCATTTT.

The CDR3 region has the DNA TGTGCCAGCAGCTTGCGCGGGGGAGGGGATGGCTACACCTTC. The encoded protein is CASSLRGGGDGYTF. The J gene is TRBJ1-2, the V gene TRBV5-4; a weak D match, TRBD1 (5 bases). V lost 1 base, J lost 6 bases, and 13 bases lay in between. The CDR3 consists of 14 residues. Germline values: CDR1 SGHNT, CDR2 YYREEE (reference sequence).

J is TRBJ2-7 and V is TRBV4-2, with TRBD2 identical over 11 bases. The germline V gene has CDR1 LGHNA and CDR2 YNFKEQ. There are 16 residues in the CDR3. V lost 0 bases and J lost 2; bases outside the gene matches: 3. DNA of the CDR3: TGTGCCAGCAGCCAAGAGACTAGCGGGGAAGCCTACGAGCAGTACTTC. Translation: CASSQETSGEAYEQYF.

This chain links TRBV15 with TRBJ1-4; D is ambiguous. With 4 bases removed from V and 8 bases from J, the gap between germline ends came to 11 bases. Germline V lookup: CDR1 LNHNV, CDR2 YYDKDF (reference sequence). The CDR3 has 13 amino acids. In nucleotides, the CDR3 is TGTGCCACCAGCATGATCTCCGGGGAAAAACTGTTTTTT. Amino acid sequence: CATSMISGEKLFF.

The rearrangement links TRBV5-1 to TRBJ2-3, with 7 positions matching TRBD2. CDR1 and CDR2 (germline): SGHRS, YFSETQ. J gave up 2 bases and V 4 bases, and 10 bases lay outside the gene matches. This CDR3 has 16 amino acids. The CDR3 is CASSQRASGFTDTQYF. Here the CDR3 DNA reads TGCGCCAGCAGCCAAAGGGCTAGCGGATTCACAGATACGCAGTATTTT.

V is TRBV9 and J is TRBJ1-4, with 11 nucleotides matching TRBD1. V dropped 0 bases and J dropped 8; count of bases not matched to a gene: 3. Germline V gives CDR1 SGDLS, CDR2 YYNGEE. The length of the CDR3 is 15 residues. CDR3 protein: CASSVAGTGGEKLFF. CDR3 DNA sequence: TGTGCCAGCAGCGTAGCCGGGACAGGGGGGGAAAAACTGTTTTTT.

The chain joins TRBV10-3 to TRBJ2-1; the D gene is possibly TRBD1 (5 bases). Germline values: CDR1 ENHRY, CDR2 SYGVKD. The CDR3 contains 15 residues. V was trimmed by 5 bases and J by 0 bases, leaving 11 bases between them. This CDR3 reads CAISPQGSSYNEQFF. The CDR3 nucleotides read TGTGCCATCAGTCCCCAGGGAAGCTCCTACAATGAGCAGTTCTTC.

The CDR3 DNA reads as TGTGCCAGCAGGAGCAGGGTCAATGGAAACACCATATATTTT. Its protein is CASRSRVNGNTIYF. V is TRBV2 and J is TRBJ1-3; TRBD1 is a possible D gene (5 bases). CDR1 and CDR2 (germline): SNHLY, FYNNEI. V dropped 6 bases and J dropped 3 bases, with 12 bases sitting between them. The CDR3 runs 14 residues.

The chain combines TRBV7-9 with TRBJ2-5; possible D gene TRBD2, 6 bases. Germline CDR1 SEHNR, CDR2 FQNEAQ (reference sequence). The CDR3 contains 18 residues. Trimming removed 6 bases from V and 2 bases from J, with 25 bases in between. The CDR3 here is CASRLPSALGGQQETQYF. In nucleotides, the CDR3 is TGTGCCAGCAGACTACCTAGCGCCTTGGGGGGTCAGCAAGAGACCCAGTACTTC.

The rearrangement joins TRBV2 to TRBJ1-3; TRBD1 might be the D (6 bases). Trimming took 5 bases from V and 0 from J, leaving 11 bases between them. The germline gives CDR1 SNHLY, CDR2 FYNNEI. CDR3 length: 15 residues. In DNA form, the CDR3 reads TGTGCCAGCAGTCTGGACAGCAGCTCTGGAAACACCATATATTTT. As protein: CASSLDSSSGNTIYF. Looking up the rest from reference TRBV2 and TRBJ1-3 gives the full variable domain: EPEVTQTPSHQVTQMGQEVILRCVPISNHLYFYWYRQILGQKVEFLVSFYNNEISEKSEIFDDQFSVERPDGSNFTLKIRSTKLEDSAMYFCASSLDSSSGNTIYFGEGSWLTVV.